The clone carrying this T cell receptor beta chain was counted once. Its target is not known. The sample belongs to a study of regulatory dendritic cells for organ transplantation. Only in-frame clones appear in the TCRdb table, and some are missing; sequencing was by immunoSEQ multiplex PCR. The sample lists roughly 20,000 clones; 65% to 90% were seen once. The germline V gene encodes CDR1 SGHAT and CDR2 FQDESV (reference sequence). Trimming shortened V by 5 bases and J by 1 base, and 11 bases separated the two germline ends. The CDR3 contains 14 residues. Sorted T cells were CFSE-labeled and cultured 4 to 5 days with allogeneic regulatory or mature dendritic cells at 1:10.

Sequenced input: naive CD4+ T cells from blood cultured with dendritic cells. Sample subset: CD45RA+ naive T cells. J is TRBJ2-5 and V is TRBV11-1; a possible D gene is TRBD1 (6 bases). The receptor was isolated from a human donor in good health. CDR3 bases: TGTGCCAGCAGCCCGACGGACAGCCAAGAGACCCAGTACTTC. It codes for CASSPTDSQETQYF.